This T cell receptor (beta chain) was sequenced during a study of T-cell reconstitution after alpha-beta-depleted transplantation in children. Points from the study as a whole: From surviving recipient T cells and thymic progenitors came the high day-60 TCRbeta diversity observed in some patients. Among T cells one year after transplant, newly produced cells accounted for most counts and diversity. Expanded graft clones numbering several hundred reportedly gave rise to alpha-beta T cells about two months after transplant.

Unique molecular identifiers featured in how the TCRbeta library was prepared. A single record per CDR3 protein comes from TCRdb applying MiXCR to the PCR reads. The sample shows 130,000 or so distinct CDR3 sequences, more than 9.5% of them seen only once. Only one count was recorded for this clonotype. Its specificity is not known. Between the trimmed V and J ends, which lost 3 bases and 1 base, there was a span of 3 bases. This CDR3 is 12 amino acids long. Germline V gene lookup returns CDR1 SNHLY and CDR2 FYNNEI. The starting material was PBMCs, mostly from graft donor cells, obtained 180 days after TCRalphabeta/CD19-depleted stem cell transplant. The chain uses TRBV2 and TRBJ2-5; D remains ambiguous. This TCR was sampled from a girl under three years old who had a stem cell transplant for combined immunodeficiency, so the T cells may come from the graft donor. CDR3 region: CASSDFQETQYF. DNA of the CDR3: TGTGCCAGCAGTGATTTCCAAGAGACCCAGTACTTC.